This T cell receptor beta chain appears in the sequencing data of a study of blood T cell repertoires in COVID-19. The V gene's germline CDR1 is MNHEY and CDR2 SVGAGI. Trimming at V came to 7 bases and at J to 0 bases, leaving 1 base not matched to a gene. This CDR3 has 14 residues. Repertoires were generated with immunoSEQ multiplex PCR, while TCRdb's copy carries only in-frame clones and drops some. The data contain 300,000 or so clones, about 87% of them singletons. Sequencing was done on a sample of peripheral blood. The source of this sequence is a woman between 50 and 59 years old who had recovered from COVID-19. V gene TRBV6-5 combines with J gene TRBJ1-4, with TRBD1 matching 8 bases. CDR3 in amino acids: CASMDRATNEKLFF. The CDR3 DNA sequence: TGTGCCAGCATGGACAGGGCAACTAATGAAAAACTGTTTTTT.